The following is a TCR beta chain sequence with its context. Its ends do not fully match the called genes, so a read error is possible. The V gene's germline CDR1 is MGHDK and CDR2 SYGVNS. This CDR3 is 15 amino acids long. This entry belongs to a study of cytomegalovirus exposure and HLA in healthy donors. 60 Vbeta and 13 Jbeta primers were used in PCR. TCRdb's copy holds only in-frame clones and misses some; the assay was immunoSEQ multiplex PCR. The table has under 200,000 clones, 65% to 70% seen once; the top ten hold just under 4.5%. This chain uses TRBV25-1 with TRBJ2-1, with 10 bases fitting TRBD1. The TCR originated in a woman aged 18-29 years in good health and CMV-seropositive. The material sequenced was PBMCs. CDR3 nucleotide sequence: TGTGCCAGCAATGAACCGGGACAGGGGTACAATGAGCAGTTCTTC. Protein product: CASNEPGQGYNEQFF. The variable domain in full, completed from reference TRBV25-1 and TRBJ2-1, reads EADIYQTPRYLVIGTGKKITLECSQTMGHDKMYWYQQDPGMELHLIHYSYGVNSTEKGDLSSESTVSRIRTEHFPLTLESARPSHTSQYLCASNEPGQGYNEQFFGPGTRLTVL.